This TCR beta chain was profiled in a study of shared clonotypes between healthy human individuals. Findings and limits, study-wide: Among non-shared clonotypes, generation probabilities were lower than among those shared by all four donors. With few donors, the genetic and exposure-history diversity represented was limited.

Remarks on this clone: The antigen is unknown.

Naive CD8 cells lacked CD45RO and underwent positive selection for CCR7, leaving out terminally differentiated effector memory CD45RA+ cells. Several immunoSEQ 96-well plates shared each subset's DNA, each plate a replicate. The DNA input per sorted-subset replicate PCR was roughly 0.2 ug, corresponding to some 30,000 T cell genomes. The protocol was immunoSEQ multiplex PCR, while the TCRdb copy is restricted to in-frame clones and leaves out a portion. Among around 610,000 clones listed, approximately 96% were seen once. The germline CDR1 and CDR2 sequences are SQVTM and ANQGSEA. V shed 4 bases and J shed 3 bases, with 10 bases lying between them. The CDR3 contains 12 residues.

Sequenced: naive CD8+ T cells sorted from blood. The TCR was taken from a woman in her twenties or thirties in good health. The genes are TRBV29-1 and TRBJ2-7; D might be TRBD1 (5 bases). CDR3 in amino acids: CSVGVGHYEQYF. The CDR3 coding sequence is TGCAGCGTTGGAGTAGGACACTACGAGCAGTACTTC.